This T cell receptor (beta chain) stems from a study of T cell repertoires in cytomegalovirus infection. On the study more broadly: Matching HLA type, along with CMV infection, was indicated by public TCR beta signatures. Findings and caveats of the study: Cumulative public TCR beta family frequency identified carriers of CMV plus the relevant HLA. HLA-C-restricted CMV-specific TCR beta clonotypes prevailed in the ex vivo response.

In the case of this clonotype: Its antigen is undetermined.

MiXCR, applied by TCRdb to the reads, yields one record per CDR3 protein. Altogether about 890,000 distinct CDR3 sequences are present, around 32% being singletons, with the ten largest covering around 15%. In germline, CDR1 is SGHDN, CDR2 FVKESK. Trimming left V 2 bases short and J 3 bases short, with 10 bases between. This CDR3 comprises 14 residues. The input for sequencing was cultured CD8+ T cells from PBMCs, taken from culture after CMV antigen stimulation. The V and J genes are TRBV14 and TRBJ1-1; D remains ambiguous. The TCR sequence derives from a human donor in good health (CMV status not recorded). Some clones in this sample may be carry-over from other donors' samples. The CDR3 sequence: CASSQTRSYTEAFF. DNA for the CDR3: TGTGCCAGCAGCCAAACCAGGAGCTACACTGAAGCTTTCTTT.